This passage covers 24 T cell receptor beta chains from one sample sequenced in a study of graft-versus-host responses after intestinal transplantation. TCRdb's copy holds only in-frame clones and misses some; the assay was immunoSEQ multiplex PCR. The table records 43,000 or so clones, over 85% of them present only once. The sequences come from PBMCs, collected around 330 days after intestinal transplant. These TCRs come from a human patient who received an intestinal transplant, so some T cells may come from the graft donor.

The chain uses TRBV5-5 and TRBJ1-5; a possible D gene is TRBD1 (6 bases). Deletions cut 2 bases from V and 4 bases from J, with 10 bases between. The CDR3 sequence is 14 residues long. Germline V lookup: CDR1 SGHKS, CDR2 YYEKEE (reference sequence). The CDR3 loop is CASSLSGDNQPQHF. The CDR3 DNA is TGTGCCAGCAGCTTATCAGGGGATAATCAGCCCCAGCATTTT.

The chain links TRBV10-1 to TRBJ2-5, with 13 bases matching TRBD2. The better agreement between TRBJ2-7 and the DNA end casts doubt on the J call. Germline V gene sequence: CDR1 WNHNN, CDR2 SYGVQD (reference sequence). CDR3 length: 15 amino acids. The CDR3 loop reads CASSEGLAGVNEQYF. The DNA for the CDR3 is TGCGCCAGCAGTGAAGGACTAGCGGGAGTCAACGAGCAGTACTTC.

This clone has just one count. The V gene is TRBV11-3, the J gene TRBJ2-3; possibly TRBD1 for D (6 bases). CDR1 SGHNT and CDR2 YENEEA come from the germline V gene. V shed 1 base and J shed 2 bases, with 16 bases lying between them. CDR3 length: 17 residues. The CDR3 nucleotides read TGTGCCAGCAGCTTAGGATTCAGGGGAACCTCCACAGATACGCAGTATTTT. The encoded protein is CASSLGFRGTSTDTQYF.

This chain connects TRBV29-1 to TRBJ2-3, with D perhaps matching TRBD1 or TRBD2 (5 bases each). The CDR3 is 9 amino acids. Trimming stripped 7 bases from V and 6 bases from J, with 5 bases between. The germline V gene encodes CDR1 SQVTM and CDR2 ANQGSEA. CDR3 residues: CSGGDTQYF. The CDR3 bases are TGCAGCGGGGGGGATACGCAGTATTTT.

The chain has TRBV4-1 and TRBJ2-5; 8 nucleotides match TRBD1. This CDR3 spans 16 amino acids. V was clipped by 1 base and J by 4 bases; unmatched bases: 8. Germline CDR1 reads MGHRA; CDR2 reads YSYEKL. In nucleotides, the CDR3 is TGCGCCAGCAGCCAAGGCGACAGGGGAGGTGGAGAGACCCAGTACTTC. As protein: CASSQGDRGGGETQYF.

The chain links TRBV9 to TRBJ2-7; D not resolved. This CDR3 comprises 13 residues. Germline V gene sequence: CDR1 SGDLS, CDR2 YYNGEE. Trimming pared 5 bases from V and 6 bases from J, leaving 15 bases between. The CDR3 nucleotides read TGTGCCAGCAGGTCCCAGGAATTCGGCGAGCAGTACTTC. Translating gives CASRSQEFGEQYF.

The gene calls are TRBV6-5 and TRBJ1-5, with a possible D match to TRBD1 (6 bases). The V gene's germline CDR1 is MNHEY and CDR2 SVGAGI. The CDR3 has 15 residues. V gave up 0 bases and J gave up 6 bases, with 12 bases separating them. The CDR3: CASSYSWGAGQPQHF. The DNA for the CDR3 is TGTGCCAGCAGTTACTCATGGGGGGCTGGTCAGCCCCAGCATTTT.

This rearrangement joins TRBV7-9 to TRBJ2-5; 7 positions match TRBD1. The CDR3 loop spans 13 amino acids. CDR1 is SEHNR and CDR2 is FQNEAQ in the germline V gene (reference sequence). Trimming cost V 5 bases and J 5 bases; bases outside gene matches: 5. DNA of the CDR3: TGTGCCAGCAGCCGGACAGGTGGGGAGACCCAGTACTTC. This codes for CASSRTGGETQYF.

This chain's CDR3 is CASSISLTGLAFF. For the CDR3, the DNA is TGTGCCAGTAGTATTTCTTTGACAGGGTTGGCTTTCTTT. This chain uses TRBV19 with TRBJ1-1, with TRBD1 matching 7 bases. The CDR3 runs 13 residues. The trim removed 3 bases at V and 11 bases at J, leaving 9 bases unmatched. Per germline, CDR1 LNHDA and CDR2 SQIVND (reference sequence).

This chain joins TRBV29-1 and TRBJ2-5; 8 bases map to TRBD1. The J segment lost 0 bases and the V segment lost 6 bases, leaving 3 bases of the junction unmatched. The CDR3 loop spans 13 amino acids. Germline lookup yields CDR1 SQVTM and CDR2 ANQGSEA. DNA for the CDR3: TGCAGCGTGGGGACAGGCAACCAAGAGACCCAGTACTTC. It yields the protein CSVGTGNQETQYF.

This chain links TRBV5-1 with TRBJ2-7; 13 bases align to TRBD2. Trimming took 1 base from V and 0 from J; bases not matched to a gene: 10. The CDR3 has 19 amino acids. Looked up from germline, CDR1 is SGHRS and CDR2 is YFSETQ. CDR3 in DNA: TGCGCCAGCAGCTTGAGGACTAGCGGGGGCCCTACAAGCTCCTACGAGCAGTACTTC. Its protein product is CASSLRTSGGPTSSYEQYF. The complete variable domain, with remaining parts taken from reference TRBV5-1 and TRBJ2-7, reads KAGVTQTPRYLIKTRGQQVTLSCSPISGHRSVSWYQQTPGQGLQFLFEYFSETQRNKGNFPGRFSGRQFSNSRSEMNVSTLELGDSALYLCASSLRTSGGPTSSYEQYFGPGTRLTVT.

The CDR3 sequence is CASSSRQGLDNEQFF. CDR3 nucleotide sequence: TGTGCCAGCAGTTCACGACAGGGTCTTGACAATGAGCAGTTCTTC. The chain employs TRBV6-6 and TRBJ2-1; 7 bases agree with TRBD1. This CDR3 spans 15 amino acids. V was clipped by 4 bases and J by 5 bases; unmatched bases: 8. Germline V gene lookup returns CDR1 MNHNY and CDR2 SVGAGI (reference sequence).

The chain has TRBV13 and TRBJ2-2; 9 positions match TRBD2. Trimming took 8 bases from V and 1 from J; bases not matched to a gene: 8. The CDR3 loop spans 16 amino acids. Looked up from germline, CDR1 is PRHDT and CDR2 is FYEKMQ (reference sequence). CDR3 sequence: CASGPTTSGNTGELFF. The CDR3 region has the DNA TGTGCCAGCGGGCCAACGACTAGCGGGAACACCGGGGAGCTGTTTTTT.

The CDR3 region is CASSPQGHEQYF. CDR3 coding DNA: TGCGCCAGCAGCCCACAGGGTCACGAGCAGTACTTC. The chain recombines TRBV5-1 with TRBJ2-7; D is perhaps TRBD1 (6 bases). The CDR3 has 12 amino acids. Germline V gene data show CDR1 as SGHRS and CDR2 as YFSETQ. V lost 4 bases and J lost 5, with 10 bases in between.

V gene TRBV6-5 combines with J gene TRBJ1-2; 7 bases fit TRBD1. There are 13 residues in the CDR3. With 6 bases clipped from V and 7 bases from J, the junction kept 8 bases outside the gene matches. Germline V gives CDR1 MNHEY, CDR2 SVGAGI. The CDR3 DNA is TGTGCCAGCAGCCTCCGGGACAGAAGTGGCTACACCTTC. Encoded protein: CASSLRDRSGYTF.

This sequence joins TRBV4-1 and TRBJ1-5; maybe TRBD1 (6 bases). Trimming pared 5 bases from V and 1 base from J, leaving 12 bases between. Germline V gene lookup returns CDR1 MGHRA and CDR2 YSYEKL. This CDR3 contains 15 residues. DNA of the CDR3: TGCGCCAGCAGCAAAGGAGGGGGGAGCAATCAGCCCCAGCATTTT. This gives the protein CASSKGGGSNQPQHF.

This clone was seen a single time. This sequence joins TRBV9 and TRBJ2-7, with D perhaps TRBD1 (6 bases). The V gene lost 4 bases and the J gene lost 2 bases, with 13 bases spanning the gap. This CDR3 has 14 amino acids. Germline V CDR1 and CDR2: SGDLS, YYNGEE. CDR3 amino acids: CASSPQTGTYEQYF. In DNA form, the CDR3 reads TGTGCCAGCAGCCCACAGACAGGAACCTACGAGCAGTACTTC.

The genes are TRBV6-5 and TRBJ1-1; D remains ambiguous. Germline CDR1 MNHEY, CDR2 SVGAGI. The V and J ends lost 2 bases and 4 bases respectively, with 8 bases between them. This CDR3 spans 13 amino acids. The CDR3 DNA follows: TGTGCCAGCAGTTACCAGCCGGCCACTGAAGCTTTCTTT. It codes for CASSYQPATEAFF.

This rearrangement joins TRBV28 to TRBJ1-5; no clear D. The CDR3 spans 16 residues. The V gene lost 6 bases and the J gene lost 2 bases, with 17 bases spanning the gap. The germline V gene encodes CDR1 MDHEN and CDR2 SYDVKM. The CDR3 DNA reads TGTGCCAGCAGGTCTATGGATACGGTCGGCAATCAGCCCCAGCATTTT. It translates to CASRSMDTVGNQPQHF.

The V and J genes are TRBV18 and TRBJ2-1; weak D call: TRBD2 (6 bases). The length of the CDR3 is 16 residues. Germline-derived CDR1 and CDR2 are KGHSH and LQKENI. The V gene lost 5 bases and the J gene lost 1 base, with 15 bases spanning the gap. CDR3 residues: CASSRIEGGSYNEQFF. The CDR3 nucleotides are TGTGCCAGCTCAAGGATCGAGGGAGGATCCTACAATGAGCAGTTCTTC.

The rearrangement joins TRBV6-5 to TRBJ1-2; D not resolved. This CDR3 comprises 13 residues. Germline lookup yields CDR1 MNHEY and CDR2 SVGAGI. The germline V and J ends were trimmed by 8 bases and 1 base, with 11 bases remaining between them. DNA of the CDR3: TGTGCCAGCCGCGAACAAGATAACTATGGCTACACCTTC. It is translated as CASREQDNYGYTF.

The V call is TRBV19, the J call TRBJ2-2; 7 nucleotides line up with TRBD2. The germline V gene encodes CDR1 LNHDA and CDR2 SQIVND (reference sequence). This CDR3 has 15 amino acids. Unmatched junction bases numbered 12, after V lost 9 bases and J lost 5 bases. The CDR3 loop reads CASNRRAGPTGELFF. For the CDR3, the DNA is TGTGCCAGCAACAGGCGAGCGGGACCGACCGGGGAGCTGTTTTTT. Filled out from reference TRBV19 and TRBJ2-2, the complete variable domain reads DGGITQSPKYLFRKEGQNVTLSCEQNLNHDAMYWYRQDPGQGLRLIYYSQIVNDFQKGDIAEGYSVSREKKESFPLTVTSAQKNPTAFYLCASNRRAGPTGELFFGEGSRLTVL.

The V gene is TRBV5-5, the J gene TRBJ1-4; 7 positions match TRBD1. This CDR3 comprises 15 residues. V lost 4 bases and J lost 6; bases outside the gene matches: 9. Germline V CDR1 and CDR2: SGHKS, YYEKEE (reference sequence). The CDR3 region is CASSRPGQRDEKLFF. CDR3 DNA: TGTGCCAGCAGCCGACCGGGACAGCGGGATGAAAAACTGTTTTTT.

The V gene is TRBV10-3, the J gene TRBJ2-2; D unclear. Germline V gene data show CDR1 as ENHRY and CDR2 as SYGVKD. V was shortened by 0 bases and J by 7 bases, with 0 bases between the two germline ends. The CDR3 runs to 11 residues. The CDR3 DNA follows: TGTGCCATCAGTGAGTCCGGGGAGCTGTTTTTT. It is translated as CAISESGELFF.